One and the same sample provided the 28 T cell receptor beta chains below, sequenced in a study of CD8 T cells in ankylosing spondylitis. What these receptors recognize is not known. TCRdb independently ran MiXCR on the 5' RACE reads; one entry per CDR3 protein. The sample lists around 770,000 distinct CDR3 sequences, around 20% occurring once. Overall study findings and caveats: Seven to nine highly homologous variants formed a TCR beta motif that appeared characteristic of ankylosing spondylitis blood.

Sequenced: blood, either unsorted or a sorted T cell fraction (not recorded which). The receptor source for this set is a male donor with ankylosing spondylitis.

This clonotype showed up just a few times. The chain joins TRBV5-1 to TRBJ2-1, with 11 bases that match TRBD2. The trim removed 6 bases at V and 5 bases at J, leaving 10 bases unmatched. Germline V lookup: CDR1 SGHRS, CDR2 YFSETQ. The CDR3 sequence is 16 residues long. The CDR3 here is CASTDLAGGGDNEQFF. CDR3 DNA: TGCGCCAGCACAGACCTAGCGGGAGGCGGGGACAATGAGCAGTTCTTC.

This chain connects TRBV5-1 to TRBJ1-2; D remains ambiguous. The length of the CDR3 is 15 residues. From germline, CDR1 is SGHRS and CDR2 YFSETQ. Between the trimmed V and J ends, which lost 2 bases and 4 bases, there was a span of 15 bases. The CDR3, as DNA: TGCGCCAGCAGCTTAGTACACGGTGCTAGCTATGGCTACACCTTC. This gives the protein CASSLVHGASYGYTF.

V usage is TRBV20-1 and J usage is TRBJ2-5, with a weak D call TRBD1 (6 bases). The length of the CDR3 is 12 residues. V was cut by 8 bases and J by 2 bases, with 12 bases left in between. From germline, CDR1 is DFQATT and CDR2 SNEGSKA (reference sequence). Written as DNA, the CDR3 is TGCAGTATTCAGGGGAGACAAGAGACCCAGTACTTC. Its protein is CSIQGRQETQYF.

Ten or more counts support this clonotype. At one end, the junction sequence differs from germline, possibly due to a read error. The V call is TRBV5-1, the J call TRBJ2-1, with 8 nucleotides matching TRBD1. The germline V gene encodes CDR1 SGHRS and CDR2 YFSETQ. This CDR3 has 15 amino acids. CDR3 sequence reads: CASSLGQASYNEQFF. The CDR3, as DNA: TGTGCCAGCAGCTTGGGACAGGCCTCCTACAATGAGCAGTTCTTC.

This chain connects TRBV29-1 to TRBJ1-2; 8 bases align to TRBD1. CDR1 SQVTM and CDR2 ANQGSEA come from the germline V gene. The CDR3 loop spans 14 amino acids. The trim removed 3 bases at V and 2 bases at J, leaving 5 bases unmatched. CDR3 sequence: CSVEGQGANYGYTF. Here the CDR3 DNA reads TGCAGCGTTGAGGGGCAGGGGGCGAACTATGGCTACACCTTC.

The chain's CDR3 is CASSLKGITDTQYF. CDR3 coding DNA: TGTGCCAGCAGCTTGAAAGGTATCACAGATACGCAGTATTTT. The V call is TRBV7-3, the J call TRBJ2-3, with D unresolved. Trimming shortened V by 3 bases and J by 2 bases, and 9 bases separated the two germline ends. CDR1 is SGHTA and CDR2 is FQGTGA in the germline V gene. This CDR3 has 14 residues.

The chain joins TRBV15 to TRBJ2-3; tentative D call: TRBD2 (5 bases). V was trimmed by 4 bases and J by 2 bases, leaving 16 bases between them. From germline, CDR1 is LNHNV and CDR2 YYDKDF (reference sequence). There are 16 residues in the CDR3. CDR3 coding DNA: TGTGCCACCAGCACGACGGAGGCGGTCCTCACAGATACGCAGTATTTT. This codes for CATSTTEAVLTDTQYF.

CDR3 sequence reads: CSARSGTGEGYTF. CDR3 in DNA: TGCAGTGCTAGATCCGGGACAGGGGAAGGCTACACCTTC. V and J are TRBV20-1 and TRBJ1-2; TRBD1 agrees at 10 bases. This CDR3 region has 13 residues. Losses at the gene ends were 2 bases for V and 8 bases for J; bases not matched to a gene: 5. Germline-derived CDR1 and CDR2 are DFQATT and SNEGSKA (reference sequence).

This clonotype was picked up a small number of times. V gene TRBV20-1 combines with J gene TRBJ1-1; D not certain. Germline-derived CDR1 and CDR2 are DFQATT and SNEGSKA (reference sequence). This CDR3 comprises 17 residues. Trimming removed 2 bases at V and 0 bases at J, with 19 bases between. The CDR3 DNA is TGCAGTGCTAGACCTCACGGGGAGGCCGTTATGAACACTGAAGCTTTCTTT. Its translation: CSARPHGEAVMNTEAFF.

This clonotype was seen more than once but under ten times. As the CDR3 is not closed by the conserved phenylalanine or tryptophan, this likely results from a read error. The rearrangement links TRBV5-1 to TRBJ1-6, with a tentative D call TRBD1 (6 bases). V was clipped by 4 bases and J by 5 bases, with 13 bases between them. CDR3 size: 15 residues. Germline lookup yields CDR1 SGHRS and CDR2 YFSETQ. The CDR3 here is CASSTGTAHNSPLHC. The CDR3 coding sequence is TGCGCCAGCAGCACAGGGACCGCTCATAATTCACCCCTCCACTGT.

V and J are TRBV7-2 and TRBJ2-4; no definite D call. The CDR3 sequence is 12 residues long. Germline loops: CDR1 SGHTA, CDR2 FQGNSA. Deletions cut 5 bases from V and 6 bases from J, with 8 bases between. The CDR3 region has the DNA TGTGCCAGCAGCCCCGATCCAAACATTCAGTACTTC. As protein: CASSPDPNIQYF. The whole variable domain, remainder taken from reference TRBV7-2 and TRBJ2-4, is GAGVSQSPSNKVTEKGKDVELRCDPISGHTALYWYRQSLGQGLEFLIYFQGNSAPDKSGLPSDRFSAERTGGSVSTLTIQRTQQEDSAVYLCASSPDPNIQYFGAGTRLSVL.

This clonotype was counted only a few times. This chain connects TRBV7-4 to TRBJ2-3; D perhaps matches TRBD1 (6 bases). V lost 5 bases and J 4 bases, leaving 13 bases between the germline ends. The CDR3 totals 14 residues. Per germline, CDR1 SGHVT and CDR2 SQSDAQ. CDR3 in amino acids: CASSQRTEPDTQYF. The CDR3 region has the DNA TGTGCCAGCAGCCAACGGACAGAACCAGATACGCAGTATTTT.

There are a few counts of this clonotype. The genes are TRBV20-1 and TRBJ2-2; 10 nucleotides match TRBD2. The CDR3 is 15 residues long. Germline values: CDR1 DFQATT, CDR2 SNEGSKA (reference sequence). V lost 2 bases to trimming and J lost 1 base; unmatched junction nucleotides: 1. In DNA form, the CDR3 reads TGCAGTGCTAGAAGGACTAGCGGGAACACCGGGGAGCTGTTTTTT. As protein: CSARRTSGNTGELFF.

The chain couples TRBV29-1 to TRBJ2-3; possible D gene TRBD2, 7 bases. CDR1 is SQVTM, CDR2 ANQGSEA, per germline. The CDR3 contains 16 residues. Trimming left V 7 bases short and J 2 bases short, with 22 bases between. The CDR3 loop is CSDTIGLGGITDTQYF. For the CDR3, the DNA is TGCAGCGACACGATAGGACTAGGGGGGATCACAGATACGCAGTATTTT.

The rearrangement links TRBV5-1 to TRBJ1-2, with D unclear. This CDR3 contains 14 residues. Germline-derived CDR1 and CDR2 are SGHRS and YFSETQ. V was clipped by 4 bases and J by 7 bases, with 17 bases between them. The CDR3: CASSQTWVTGGYTF. CDR3 nucleotides: TGCGCCAGCAGCCAAACTTGGGTAACCGGTGGCTACACCTTC.

The rearrangement uses TRBV20-1 and TRBJ2-1, with D perhaps TRBD1 (5 bases). Trimming removed 7 bases at V and 4 bases at J, with 17 bases between. CDR3 length: 14 residues. Germline CDR1 and CDR2: DFQATT and SNEGSKA (reference sequence). CDR3 amino acids: CSVPWQGLYNEQFF. CDR3 nucleotides: TGCAGTGTACCGTGGCAGGGATTATACAATGAGCAGTTCTTC.

This clonotype showed up many times. The rearrangement uses TRBV11-2 and TRBJ1-1; no clear D gene. V was trimmed by 3 bases and J by 0 bases, leaving 5 bases between them. The CDR3 sequence is 13 residues long. CDR1 is SGHAT and CDR2 is FQNNGV in the germline V gene. For the CDR3, the DNA is TGTGCCAGCAGCTTGGACGTGAACACTGAAGCTTTCTTT. As protein: CASSLDVNTEAFF.

This clonotype was counted a few times. The V gene is TRBV28, the J gene TRBJ2-7, with 7 bases identical to TRBD1. The CDR3 consists of 14 residues. The V and J ends lost 2 bases and 3 bases, in that order; junction bases with no gene match: 4. CDR1 MDHEN and CDR2 SYDVKM come from the germline V gene. DNA for the CDR3: TGTGCCAGCAGTTTACTCCAGGGGGTCTACGAGCAGTACTTC. Translation gives CASSLLQGVYEQYF.

This clonotype came up a few times. The rearrangement uses TRBV12-3 or TRBV12-4 and TRBJ2-5; TRBD1 is a possible D gene (6 bases). The CDR3 is made up of 15 amino acids. V dropped 3 bases and J dropped 2 bases, with 13 bases sitting between them. The CDR3 region has the DNA TGTGCCAGCAGTTTCTCAGACAGGAGACAAGAGACCCAGTACTTC. It translates to CASSFSDRRQETQYF.

The chain recombines TRBV6-5 with TRBJ1-1; the D is unclear. Germline loops: CDR1 MNHEY, CDR2 SVGAGI. V shed 2 bases and J shed 4 bases, with 5 bases lying between them. This CDR3 spans 12 amino acids. CDR3 in amino acids: CASSYGSTEAFF. The CDR3 region has the DNA TGTGCCAGCAGTTACGGCAGCACTGAAGCTTTCTTT.

The rearrangement uses TRBV7-6 and TRBJ2-6; 8 bases line up with TRBD1. CDR1 and CDR2 from the germline V gene are SGHVS and FNYEAQ. The CDR3 has 16 amino acids. Trimming took 5 bases from V and 4 from J; bases not matched to a gene: 7. This CDR3 reads CASSGGQGPGANVLTF. The CDR3 bases are TGTGCCAGCAGCGGAGGACAGGGACCCGGGGCCAACGTCCTGACTTTC.

This sequence joins TRBV20-1 and TRBJ1-2, with 11 bases matching TRBD1. After removal of 6 bases from V and 5 bases from J, the junction contained 8 bases not matched to a gene. Germline CDR1 and CDR2: DFQATT and SNEGSKA (reference sequence). This CDR3 has 14 amino acids. CDR3 sequence reads: CSAKGQGDKYGYTF. The CDR3 bases are TGCAGTGCCAAGGGACAGGGGGATAAGTATGGCTACACCTTC.

This clonotype was seen only a few times. V usage is TRBV11-2 and J usage is TRBJ2-7, with D possibly called TRBD1 or TRBD2 (6 bases each). Germline V gene sequence: CDR1 SGHAT, CDR2 FQNNGV. V dropped 1 base and J dropped 7 bases, with 11 bases sitting between them. The CDR3 runs to 13 residues. The CDR3 reads CASSLARGQEQYF. In DNA, the CDR3 is TGTGCCAGCAGCTTAGCCCGGGGGCAGGAGCAGTACTTC.

In its sample, this clonotype was seen a few times. The chain uses TRBV7-3 and TRBJ2-1; possible D gene TRBD1, 5 bases. There are 14 residues in the CDR3. The germline V gene encodes CDR1 SGHTA and CDR2 FQGTGA. V was shortened by 3 bases and J by 8 bases, with 14 bases between the two germline ends. The CDR3 DNA follows: TGTGCCAGCAGCTTTAGGGGTTTTGAAGATGAGCAGTTCTTC. Translating it yields CASSFRGFEDEQFF.

The chain combines TRBV6-1 with TRBJ2-5; a possible D gene is TRBD1 (6 bases). The CDR3 runs 15 residues. Per the germline V gene, CDR1 is MNHNS and CDR2 is SASEGT. With 8 bases removed from V and 4 bases from J, the gap between germline ends came to 20 bases. This chain's CDR3 is CASWMGTPVGETQYF. In DNA, the CDR3 is TGTGCCAGCTGGATGGGGACACCGGTGGGAGAGACCCAGTACTTC.

V usage is TRBV6-5 and J usage is TRBJ2-2; a possible D gene is TRBD1 (6 bases). This CDR3 comprises 16 residues. The germline gives CDR1 MNHEY, CDR2 SVGAGI. V was trimmed by 4 bases and J by 5 bases, leaving 17 bases between them. CDR3 region: CASSSGTLRVTGELFF. CDR3 coding DNA: TGTGCCAGCAGTTCCGGGACACTACGAGTAACCGGGGAGCTGTTTTTT.

The V call is TRBV10-3, the J call TRBJ2-7; the D is unclear. The CDR3 runs to 13 residues. Germline V gives CDR1 ENHRY, CDR2 SYGVKD. Trimming left V 0 bases short and J 3 bases short, with 6 bases between. CDR3 coding DNA: TGTGCCATCAGTGAGTCTCGCCGCTACGAGCAGTACTTC. It is translated as CAISESRRYEQYF.

This clonotype was detected ten times or more. The chain is built from TRBV5-1 and TRBJ2-3; D is unclear. Germline loops: CDR1 SGHRS, CDR2 YFSETQ. The CDR3 has 13 amino acids. Trimming took off 1 base at V and 4 bases at J, with 7 bases between the two ends. The CDR3 DNA follows: TGCGCCAGCAGCTTGCAGGCTGCAGATACGCAGTATTTT. Protein: CASSLQAADTQYF.